A single sample gave rise to the 24 T cell receptor beta chains below, sequenced in a study of control samples from healthy donors and cancer patients. Produced via immunoSEQ multiplex PCR; TCRdb's table is partial and in-frame only. The table lists approximately 170,000 clones, 90% to 95% of them singletons. What was sequenced was blood. The receptors were sampled from a woman between 25 and 40 years old in good health.

The rearrangement links TRBV6-4 to TRBJ2-1; 9 bases match TRBD1. Germline CDR1 MRHNA, CDR2 SNTAGT. Trimming cost V 3 bases and J 4 bases; bases outside gene matches: 4. The CDR3 covers 15 residues. CDR3 nucleotide sequence: TGTGCCAGCAGTGAAAGGGACAGGGTATACAATGAGCAGTTCTTC. Its translation: CASSERDRVYNEQFF.

The CDR3 DNA follows: TGTGCCAGCAGCGTAGGTACGCAGTATTTT. This gives the protein CASSVGTQYF. V usage is TRBV9 and J usage is TRBJ2-3; D is ambiguous. The CDR3 spans 10 residues. From germline, CDR1 is SGDLS and CDR2 YYNGEE. The V end was cut by 0 bases, the J end by 8 bases, with 1 base between.

The J gene is TRBJ1-4, the V gene TRBV10-3; possible D gene TRBD1, 6 bases. Trimming left V 2 bases short and J 2 bases short, with 15 bases between. Germline V gene lookup returns CDR1 ENHRY and CDR2 SYGVKD. This CDR3 region has 17 residues. CDR3 coding DNA: TGTGCCATCAGTGAGGGACAGCTCCCGGACACTAATGAAAAACTGTTTTTT. This gives the protein CAISEGQLPDTNEKLFF.

The chain uses TRBV28 and TRBJ2-7; D is tentatively TRBD1 or TRBD2 (5 bases each). In germline, CDR1 is MDHEN, CDR2 SYDVKM. The CDR3 consists of 13 residues. V was clipped by 6 bases and J by 3 bases, with 12 bases between them. The CDR3 here is CASSGAGRYEQYF. CDR3 nucleotide sequence: TGTGCCAGCAGCGGGGCAGGCCGCTACGAGCAGTACTTC.

This chain joins TRBV15 and TRBJ1-1; D is unresolved. Trimming cost V 4 bases and J 5 bases, with 11 bases left between them. Germline V gene sequence: CDR1 LNHNV, CDR2 YYDKDF (reference sequence). The CDR3 loop spans 13 amino acids. The CDR3 DNA sequence: TGTGCCACCAGCATCTCTGGGAGTACTGAAGCTTTCTTT. Translation gives CATSISGSTEAFF.

The chain employs TRBV4-1 and TRBJ1-5; D not resolved. The CDR3 is made up of 15 amino acids. The ends were cut back, 1 base at V and 4 bases at J, with 11 bases in the middle. CDR1 is MGHRA, CDR2 YSYEKL, per germline. The CDR3 sequence is CASSQVGTENQPQHF. The CDR3 coding sequence is TGCGCCAGCAGCCAAGTCGGAACAGAAAATCAGCCCCAGCATTTT.

The chain combines TRBV2 with TRBJ1-1; tentative D call: TRBD1 (5 bases). Trimming stripped 6 bases from V and 3 bases from J, with 11 bases between. This CDR3 has 13 amino acids. Germline V gene sequence: CDR1 SNHLY, CDR2 FYNNEI. This CDR3 is CASRGWGDTEAFF. The CDR3 DNA is TGTGCCAGCAGGGGATGGGGGGACACTGAAGCTTTCTTT.

This clone was seen a few times. V gene TRBV6-2 or TRBV6-3 combines with J gene TRBJ1-1; 7 nucleotides line up with TRBD1. V trimming: 5 bases; J trimming: 6 bases; junction bases outside the gene matches: 12. CDR3 size: 15 residues. Germline loops: CDR1 MNHEY, CDR2 SVGEGT. The CDR3 DNA reads TGTGCCAGCAGTCACCCCTATGGACAGGTCTCTGAAGCTTTCTTT. This translates into CASSHPYGQVSEAFF.

The gene calls are TRBV19 and TRBJ1-3; D remains unclear. Trimming cost V 3 bases and J 0 bases, with 12 bases left between them. CDR3 length: 16 amino acids. The germline V gene has CDR1 LNHDA and CDR2 SQIVND (reference sequence). CDR3 DNA sequence: TGTGCCAGTAGTATGTCAAGAGTCGCCTCTGGAAACACCATATATTTT. Protein: CASSMSRVASGNTIYF.

This chain joins TRBV5-8 and TRBJ1-4; D ambiguous. Trimming left V 0 bases short and J 0 bases short, with 6 bases between. The CDR3 consists of 15 residues. Germline V gene data show CDR1 as SGHTS and CDR2 as YDEGEE. CDR3 sequence reads: CASSLATATNEKLFF. In DNA form, the CDR3 reads TGTGCCAGCAGCTTGGCAACTGCAACTAATGAAAAACTGTTTTTT.

A few counts support this clone. V and J are TRBV4-2 and TRBJ2-1; 9 bases are a match to TRBD2. The CDR3 sequence is 15 residues long. Losses at the gene ends were 0 bases for V and 4 bases for J; bases not matched to a gene: 1. Germline CDR1 is LGHNA and CDR2 is YNFKEQ. CDR3 sequence (DNA): TGTGCCAGCAGCCAAGAACTAGCGGGTTACAATGAGCAGTTCTTC. Its translation: CASSQELAGYNEQFF.

This sequence joins TRBV19 and TRBJ2-1; 7 bases are a match to TRBD2. Germline V gene sequence: CDR1 LNHDA, CDR2 SQIVND (reference sequence). The CDR3 runs 14 residues. Losses at the gene ends were 4 bases for V and 8 bases for J; bases not matched to a gene: 8. Here the CDR3 DNA reads TGTGCCAGTAGTACGACCGCGGGAGAGTATGAGCAGTTCTTC. Translation: CASSTTAGEYEQFF.

The V gene is TRBV15, the J gene TRBJ1-6; D is ambiguous. V was trimmed by 5 bases and J by 8 bases, leaving 13 bases between them. Per the germline V gene, CDR1 is LNHNV and CDR2 is YYDKDF (reference sequence). The CDR3 is made up of 14 amino acids. CDR3 DNA sequence: TGTGCCACCAGCCGGGGTGTGTATGATTCACCCCTCCACTTT. Translated: CATSRGVYDSPLHF.

The chain combines TRBV4-1 with TRBJ2-3; D is unclear. Trimming cost V 2 bases and J 0 bases, with 6 bases left between them. Germline CDR1 and CDR2: MGHRA and YSYEKL. There are 14 residues in the CDR3. CDR3 region: CASSQRTSTDTQYF. The CDR3 bases are TGCGCCAGCAGCCAAAGAACCAGCACAGATACGCAGTATTTT.

The rearrangement links TRBV7-8 to TRBJ2-7, with TRBD2 identical over 8 bases. Trimming removed 3 bases from V and 2 bases from J; junction bases left unmatched: 9. The CDR3 has 16 residues. CDR1 and CDR2 from the germline V gene are SGHVS and FQNEAQ. The CDR3 loop is CASSLTIAGSAYEQYF. DNA of the CDR3: TGTGCCAGCAGCTTGACCATAGCGGGGTCGGCCTACGAGCAGTACTTC. The variable domain in full, completed from reference TRBV7-8 and TRBJ2-7, reads GAGVSQSPRYKVAKRGQDVALRCDPISGHVSLFWYQQALGQGPEFLTYFQNEAQLDKSGLPSDRFFAERPEGSVSTLKIQRTQQEDSAVYLCASSLTIAGSAYEQYFGPGTRLTVT.

V usage is TRBV19 and J usage is TRBJ2-5; D is ambiguous. This CDR3 has 13 residues. Per germline, CDR1 LNHDA and CDR2 SQIVND (reference sequence). Trimming took off 8 bases at V and 5 bases at J, with 15 bases between the two ends. CDR3 region: CASGRWDGETQYF. In DNA, the CDR3 is TGTGCCAGTGGTCGTTGGGATGGGGAGACCCAGTACTTC.

V usage is TRBV9 and J usage is TRBJ1-4; 10 bases map to TRBD1. J gave up 7 bases and V 1 base, and 7 bases lay outside the gene matches. CDR1 and CDR2 from the germline V gene are SGDLS and YYNGEE. The CDR3 contains 16 residues. The CDR3 loop is CASSVSGQGRSEKLFF. The DNA of the CDR3 is TGTGCCAGCAGCGTATCGGGACAGGGGCGCAGTGAAAAACTGTTTTTT.

V usage is TRBV25-1 and J usage is TRBJ2-7; a possible D gene is TRBD2 (6 bases). Germline assignment: CDR1 MGHDK and CDR2 SYGVNS. The CDR3 is 15 residues long. V lost 3 bases, J lost 2 bases, and 14 bases lay in between. This CDR3 is CASSETGSGTYEQYF. The CDR3 DNA reads as TGTGCCAGCAGTGAGACCGGGAGTGGAACCTACGAGCAGTACTTC.

This chain links TRBV6-6 with TRBJ2-1; D not certain. Trimming took 0 bases from V and 0 from J, leaving 6 bases between them. Per germline, CDR1 MNHNY and CDR2 SVGAGI (reference sequence). The CDR3 length is 15 residues. The CDR3, as DNA: TGTGCCAGCAGTTACTCGAGAGCCTCCTACAATGAGCAGTTCTTC. Translated: CASSYSRASYNEQFF.

The J gene is TRBJ1-1, the V gene TRBV2; TRBD1 might be the D (5 bases). Germline CDR1 reads SNHLY; CDR2 reads FYNNEI. Trimming took 6 bases from V and 6 from J, leaving 11 bases between them. This CDR3 contains 12 residues. The CDR3 spells CASSTRQPEAFF. The CDR3 bases are TGTGCCAGCAGCACCCGACAGCCTGAAGCTTTCTTT.

The chain combines TRBV27 with TRBJ2-7, with 9 bases fitting TRBD1. The CDR3 is 14 amino acids. The ends lost 3 bases at V and 6 bases at J; junction bases unmatched: 6. From germline, CDR1 is MNHEY and CDR2 SMNVEV (reference sequence). The CDR3 reads CASSFSGTGFEQYF. The CDR3 DNA is TGTGCCAGCAGTTTCTCCGGGACAGGGTTCGAGCAGTACTTC.

This clone showed up just a few times. The rearrangement joins TRBV4-3 to TRBJ2-3, with D possibly matching TRBD2 (5 bases). Germline V CDR1 and CDR2: LGHNA, YSLEER. Trimming took off 4 bases at V and 2 bases at J, with 10 bases between the two ends. The CDR3 runs 14 residues. The CDR3 loop is CASSPGVTTDTQYF. The CDR3 DNA sequence: TGCGCCAGCAGCCCCGGGGTTACCACAGATACGCAGTATTTT.

The chain recombines TRBV7-9 with TRBJ2-7; possible D gene TRBD2, 5 bases. The length of the CDR3 is 16 residues. V shed 0 bases and J shed 7 bases, with 19 bases lying between them. CDR1 is SEHNR, CDR2 FQNEAQ, per germline (reference sequence). The CDR3 sequence: CASSLAEVGLGEEQYF. In DNA, the CDR3 is TGTGCCAGCAGCTTAGCAGAAGTCGGCCTCGGGGAGGAGCAGTACTTC.

V gene TRBV12-3 or TRBV12-4 combines with J gene TRBJ2-4; 8 bases align to TRBD1. The ends lost 3 bases at V and 15 bases at J; junction bases unmatched: 4. The CDR3 length is 11 residues. CDR3 protein: CASSLTGARYF. DNA for the CDR3: TGTGCCAGCAGTTTGACAGGGGCCAGGTACTTC.